This T cell receptor beta chain was sequenced for a study of cytomegalovirus exposure and HLA in healthy donors. Study observations and caveats: The study recorded 160 or so TCR beta chains that were cytomegalovirus-associated. Later on, a genetic analysis was performed. It linked a missense variant in DCLRE1C with V- and J-gene trimming of TCR beta. Several of the most significant clusters appeared, in a later analysis, to be linked to common viral pathogens.

There were likely unrecorded immune exposures, though donors were nominally healthy when sampled. Primers included in the PCR were 60 Vbeta and 13 Jbeta primers. TCRdb's table, derived via immunoSEQ multiplex PCR, lists solely in-frame clones and lacks some. Of some 95,000 clones listed, just under 80% are singletons. Of note for this clone: The antigen is not known.

What was sequenced was PBMCs. The clonotype comes from a woman aged 40 to 50 in good health and CMV-seropositive.

In DNA, the CDR3 is TGCAGCCTCAGGACAGGGGAAACGATGAATGAGCAGTTCTTC. Protein sequence: CSLRTGETMNEQFF. This chain joins TRBV29-1 and TRBJ2-1; 9 nucleotides line up with TRBD1. The CDR3 is 14 amino acids. V lost 8 bases, J lost 7 bases, and 12 bases stayed unmatched. CDR1 is SQVTM, CDR2 ANQGSEA, per germline.